These T cell receptor beta chains were read from a single sample in a study of T cell responses to AZD1222 COVID-19 vaccine. Assay used: immunoSEQ multiplex PCR; TCRdb lists only in-frame clones, some missing. The table lists about 150,000 clones, 88% of them singletons. Sequenced here: peripheral blood, sampled on day 0 of AZD1222 vaccination. The receptors originated from an adult in good health. CDR3s include the opening cysteine and the closing phenylalanine or tryptophan. D genes are given only for firm matches. Expanded clones get a size class; other rows say once, few or many, or leave the size out.

.	.	TRBV4-3	TRBJ1-6	CASSQHLPGGGSPLHF	TGCGCCAGCAGCCAACACCTCCCGGGGGGGGGATCACCCCTCCACTTT
.	.	TRBV13	TRBJ1-1	CASSTYGSEAFF	TGTGCCAGCAGCACATACGGGTCTGAAGCTTTCTTT
.	.	TRBV7-2	TRBJ1-2	CASSLTQTQNYGYTF	TGTGCCAGCAGCCTTACCCAGACACAAAACTATGGCTACACCTTC
TRBD1	.	TRBV19	TRBJ1-6	CASQATGPLGGNSPLHF	TGTGCCAGCCAGGCGACAGGGCCCCTAGGAGGCAATTCACCCCTCCACTTT
.	.	TRBV19	TRBJ1-5	CASSPYSNQPQHF	TGTGCCAGTTCCCCCTATAGCAATCAGCCCCAGCATTTT
TRBD1	few	TRBV14	TRBJ1-3	CASSQTSGGSGNTIYF	TGTGCCAGCAGCCAAACTTCAGGGGGCTCTGGAAACACCATATATTTT
.	.	TRBV9	TRBJ2-1	CASSVVMERQGEQFF	TGCGCCAGCAGCGTAGTTATGGAACGGCAGGGTGAGCAGTTCTTC
.	.	TRBV20-1	TRBJ2-7	CSALGPYEQYF	TGCAGTGCCCTCGGACCCTACGAGCAGTACTTC
.	.	TRBV24-1	TRBJ2-1	CATSDREGSANEQFF	TGTGCCACCAGTGATAGAGAGGGATCGGCCAATGAGCAGTTCTTC
.	.	TRBV7-9	TRBJ2-1	CASSAYNEQFF	TGTGCCAGCAGCGCGTACAATGAGCAGTTCTTC
.	.	TRBV7-2	TRBJ1-2	CASSSTDTDGYTF	TGTGCCAGCAGCTCTACCGACACGGATGGCTACACCTTC
TRBD2	.	TRBV2	TRBJ2-2	CASTGKASGRHNTGELFF	TGTGCCAGCACCGGGAAGGCTAGCGGGAGGCACAACACCGGGGAGCTGTTTTTT
.	.	TRBV15	TRBJ1-5	CATSREQGNHQPQHF	TGTGCCACCAGCAGAGAACAGGGTAATCATCAGCCCCAGCATTTT
.	.	TRBV7-8	TRBJ1-1	CASSLPEMNTEAFF	TGTGCCAGCAGCTTGCCGGAGATGAACACTGAAGCTTTCTTT
TRBD2	.	TRBV5-8	TRBJ2-1	CASNFWTSGRADTNEQFF	TGTGCCAGCAACTTTTGGACTAGCGGGAGGGCCGATACCAATGAGCAGTTCTTC
.	once	TRBV9	TRBJ1-2	CASSVDGGAGYTF	TGTGCCAGCAGCGTAGATGGAGGGGCCGGCTACACCTTC
.	.	TRBV28	TRBJ1-2	CASSTGAYGYTF	TGTGCCAGCAGCACGGGGGCCTATGGCTACACCTTC
TRBD1	.	TRBV7-2	TRBJ1-4	CASSPRQGGQKLFF	TGTGCCAGCAGCCCCAGACAGGGAGGGCAAAAACTGTTTTTT
.	.	TRBV5-4	TRBJ1-6	CASSTNNSPLHF	TGTGCCAGCAGCACCAACAATTCACCCCTCCACTTT
.	.	TRBV20-1	TRBJ2-3	CSATLTDTQYF	TGCAGTGCTACCCTAACAGATACGCAGTATTTT
.	once	TRBV18	TRBJ1-4	CASSPPGPQVKLFF	TGTGCCAGCTCACCACCGGGGCCGCAAGTAAAACTGTTTTTT
TRBD1	.	TRBV28	TRBJ1-2	CASSTGTVKYGYTF	TGTGCCAGCAGTACCGGGACAGTAAAGTATGGCTACACCTTC
.	.	TRBV2	TRBJ2-7	CASSEVGAYEQYF	TGTGCCAGCAGTGAAGTCGGAGCCTACGAGCAGTACTTC
.	.	TRBV6-2/TRBV6-3	TRBJ2-4	CASSYGQAKNIQYF	TGTGCCAGCAGTTACGGGCAAGCCAAAAACATTCAGTACTTC
.	.	TRBV30	TRBJ2-7	CAWSGVGQQYF	TGTGCCTGGAGTGGAGTAGGACAGCAGTACTTC
TRBD1	.	TRBV6-5	TRBJ2-7	CASSPWTGPYEQYF	TGTGCCAGCAGTCCCTGGACAGGGCCCTACGAGCAGTACTTC
.	.	TRBV4-3	TRBJ2-7	CASSQGRIFPYEQYF	TGCGCCAGCAGCCAGGGACGGATATTTCCCTACGAGCAGTACTTC
.	.	TRBV27	TRBJ1-1	CASSLPGMNTEAFF	TGTGCCAGCAGTTTGCCCGGGATGAACACTGAAGCTTTCTTT
.	.	TRBV11-1	TRBJ1-4	CASSPDSTNEKLFF	TGTGCCAGCAGCCCGGACAGTACTAATGAAAAACTGTTTTTT
TRBD2	.	TRBV9	TRBJ2-1	CASSSRLAGNNEQFF	TGTGCCAGCAGCTCACGACTAGCGGGAAACAATGAGCAGTTCTTC
.	few	TRBV21-1	TRBJ2-7	CASSKGRTPYEQYF	TGTGCCAGCAGCAAAGGGCGGACCCCCTACGAGCAGTACTTC
TRBD2	few	TRBV5-4	TRBJ2-2	CASSYRGGAESATGELFF	TGTGCCAGCAGCTACCGGGGGGGGGCGGAATCGGCCACCGGGGAGCTGTTTTTT
TRBD1	.	TRBV19	TRBJ2-5	CASRAGQGGETQYF	TGTGCCAGTAGGGCCGGACAGGGTGGGGAGACCCAGTACTTC
.	.	TRBV6-1	TRBJ1-5	CASRGLGEPQHF	TGTGCCAGCAGAGGACTCGGGGAGCCCCAGCATTTT
.	.	TRBV20-1	TRBJ2-1	CSANYLDEQFF	TGCAGTGCCAACTACCTGGATGAGCAGTTCTTC
.	.	TRBV4-3	TRBJ2-3	CASSQGRGLPTDTQYF	TGCGCCAGCAGCCAAGGTCGGGGATTGCCCACAGATACGCAGTATTTT
.	once	TRBV7-2	TRBJ1-3	CASSLAAGGNTIYF	TGTGCCAGCAGCTTAGCAGCAGGTGGAAACACCATATATTTT
.	.	TRBV30	TRBJ1-1	CARRSNTEAFF	TGTGCCCGCCGGTCGAACACTGAAGCTTTCTTT
TRBD2	.	TRBV18	TRBJ2-7	CASSPTRLAGVSMYEQYF	TGTGCCAGCTCACCTACCAGACTAGCGGGAGTGTCCATGTACGAGCAGTACTTC
.	.	TRBV9	TRBJ2-1	CASSETAGYFEQFF	TGTGCCAGCAGCGAGACGGCGGGATACTTTGAGCAGTTCTTC
.	.	TRBV4-2	TRBJ2-2	CASSPHPAAGANTGELFF	TGTGCCAGCAGCCCACACCCGGCGGCAGGGGCGAACACCGGGGAGCTGTTTTTT
TRBD2	.	TRBV6-1	TRBJ2-2	CASTELAGTGELFF	TGTGCCAGCACTGAACTAGCGGGGACCGGGGAGCTGTTTTTT
.	.	TRBV21-1	TRBJ2-1	CASSIALTSWRILNEQFF	TGTGCCAGCAGCATCGCTCTGACATCGTGGCGGATCCTCAATGAGCAGTTCTTC
.	once	TRBV12-3/TRBV12-4	TRBJ1-5	CASSPGNQPQHF	TGTGCCAGCAGTCCGGGGAATCAGCCCCAGCATTTT
TRBD1	.	TRBV28	TRBJ2-7	CASRSDRGLDFHEQYF	TGTGCCAGCAGGTCGGACAGGGGGCTCGATTTCCACGAGCAGTACTTC
.	once	TRBV27	TRBJ1-5	CASSRGGGDQPQHF	TGTGCCAGCAGTAGGGGGGGCGGTGATCAGCCCCAGCATTTT
.	few	TRBV6-6	TRBJ2-1	CASTADTYNEQFF	TGTGCCAGCACCGCCGACACCTACAATGAGCAGTTCTTC
TRBD1	.	TRBV7-8	TRBJ2-7	CASSQDRGSSYEQYF	TGTGCCAGCAGCCAGGACAGGGGTTCATCCTACGAGCAGTACTTC
TRBD2	.	TRBV5-1	TRBJ2-3	CASRIGAGDPDTQYF	TGCGCCAGCAGAATAGGAGCGGGGGACCCAGATACGCAGTATTTT
.	.	TRBV10-1	TRBJ2-4	CASREGRGAKNIQYF	TGCGCCAGCAGGGAAGGGCGAGGGGCCAAAAACATTCAGTACTTC
.	.	TRBV24-1	TRBJ2-1	CATKDSTDGEQFF	TGTGCCACCAAGGATAGCACGGACGGGGAGCAGTTCTTC
.	once	TRBV5-1	TRBJ1-2	CASSWVGENYGYTF	TGCGCCAGCAGCTGGGTAGGAGAGAACTATGGCTACACCTTC
TRBD2	.	TRBV6-1	TRBJ2-7	CASSEPGLQPGTSGKGWYF	TGTGCCAGCAGTGAACCCGGGCTTCAGCCCGGGACTAGCGGGAAGGGATGGTACTTC